Listed below are T cell receptor beta chains from one sample, sequenced in a study of OX40 agonist ivuxolimab in advanced cancers. Generated by immunoSEQ multiplex PCR, the TCRdb table keeps only in-frame clones and is missing some. The sample has fewer than 85,000 clones; 80% to 90% are singletons. The sequencing here drew on CD4+ or CD8+ T cells sorted from blood, taken in a trial of the OX40 agonist ivuxolimab. These receptors were taken from an adult with an advanced solid tumor such as melanoma, head and neck, liver or kidney cancer. Each CDR3 is given with its conserved first and last residue. The D gene is left open where the match is weak. Clone size appears in some rows only: once, few, many, or a class for an expanded clone.

>.|TRBV5-1|TRBJ2-7|.|14
TGCGCCAGCAGTGGCGACACTTCCTCCTACGAGCAGTACTTC
CASSGDTSSYEQYF
>.|TRBV27|TRBJ2-7|.|14
TGTGCCAGCAGTTTGTGGGCTATCGGCTACGAGCAGTACTTC
CASSLWAIGYEQYF
>.|TRBV5-1|TRBJ2-5|.|14
TGCGCCAGCAGCTTAGTCAGAGGACAAGAGACCCAGTACTTC
CASSLVRGQETQYF
>TRBD1|TRBV16|TRBJ2-1|.|13
TGTGCCAGCAGCGGGACAGGGTTCAATGAGCAGTTCTTC
CASSGTGFNEQFF
>.|TRBV2|TRBJ2-2|.|12
TGTGCCACCTTCGGATTCACCGGGGAGCTGTTTTTT
CATFGFTGELFF
>.|TRBV19|TRBJ2-7|few|13
TGTGCCAGTAGTATGGGCCAGTTCGACGAGCAGTACTTC
CASSMGQFDEQYF
>TRBD1|TRBV23-1|TRBJ2-2|once|16
TGCGCCAGCAGTCAGGTTGACAGGGGGCTCACCGGGGAGCTGTTTTTT
CASSQVDRGLTGELFF
>TRBD2|TRBV29-1|TRBJ2-7|.|16
TGCAGCGTGGGGACTAGCGGGACCAGGAGCTCCTACGAGCAGTACTTC
CSVGTSGTRSSYEQYF
>.|TRBV29-1|TRBJ1-1|.|14
TGCAGCGCTGGAAGGGCAGGTTTGAACACTGAAGCTTTCTTT
CSAGRAGLNTEAFF
>.|TRBV6-1|TRBJ1-5|.|15
TGTGCCAGCAGTGACCCGGGGGGCGGCAATCAGCCCCAGCATTTT
CASSDPGGGNQPQHF
>TRBD1|TRBV5-8|TRBJ2-7|.|16
TGTGCCAGCAGCTTTATCCGGACAGGTGAAGCCTACGAGCAGTACTTC
CASSFIRTGEAYEQYF
>.|TRBV5-1|TRBJ1-1|.|15
TGCGCCAGCAGCTTGGCACCGGGACATGTCGCGGAAGCTTTCTTT
CASSLAPGHVAEAFF
>TRBD2|TRBV5-6|TRBJ2-3|.|13
TGTGCCAGCAGCTCCGGGACTACGATCACGCAGTATTTT
CASSSGTTITQYF
>.|TRBV10-2|TRBJ2-3|.|14
TGCGCCAGCAGCCTATACGGGCACACAGATACGCAGTATTTT
CASSLYGHTDTQYF
>.|TRBV7-9|TRBJ2-7|.|13
TGTGCCAGCAGCTTCCCGAGCTCCTACGAGCAGTACTTC
CASSFPSSYEQYF
>TRBD1|TRBV4-1|TRBJ2-1|.|14
TGCGCCAGCAGGGGACAGGACTCCGGGAATGAGCAGTTCTTC
CASRGQDSGNEQFF
>.|TRBV7-8|TRBJ2-7|.|14
TGTGCCAGCAGGCCGGATATAAACGCCTACGAGCAGTACTTC
CASRPDINAYEQYF
>TRBD2|TRBV10-3|TRBJ2-7|.|14
TGTGCCATCAGCCTACAGCGGGACTCCTACGAGCAGTACTTC
CAISLQRDSYEQYF
>TRBD1|TRBV19|TRBJ2-1|.|14
TGTGCCAGTAGAGGGACAGGGAGGTTTCATGAGCAGTTCTTC
CASRGTGRFHEQFF
>.|TRBV14|TRBJ2-1|.|12
TGTGCCAGCAGCCAAGTTCGGTATGAGCAGTTCTTC
CASSQVRYEQFF
>.|TRBV19|TRBJ1-1|few|13
TGTGCCGCCTCATGGCAGTTGAACACTGAAGCTTTCTTT
CAASWQLNTEAFF
>.|TRBV19|TRBJ1-5|.|15
TGTGCCAGTAGTATAGGGGGCGAGGGCAATCAGCCCCAGCATTTT
CASSIGGEGNQPQHF
>TRBD2|TRBV27|TRBJ2-2|.|13
TGTGCCAGCAGTTTAGGGGGGGCCGGGGAGCTGTTTTTT
CASSLGGAGELFF
>.|TRBV4-1|TRBJ2-7|.|12
TGCGCCAGCAGCGACGCGACCTACGAGCAGTACTTC
CASSDATYEQYF
>.|TRBV5-1|TRBJ2-2|.|18
TGCGCCAGCAGCTCCCTGTCGTGGGACTCGATGAACACCGGGGAGCTGTTTTTT
CASSSLSWDSMNTGELFF
>.|TRBV4-1|TRBJ2-7|.|14
TGCGCCAGCAGCCAAGGTCAGATGGCCTACGAGCAGTACTTC
CASSQGQMAYEQYF
>TRBD2|TRBV5-4|TRBJ2-1|.|15
TGTGCCAGCAGGACTAGCGGGGATTATTACAATGAGCAGTTCTTC
CASRTSGDYYNEQFF
>.|TRBV27|TRBJ1-1|.|14
TGTGCCAGTAGCTTGGGGTCCCCAAACACTGAAGCTTTCTTT
CASSLGSPNTEAFF
>.|TRBV18|TRBJ2-4|.|14
TGTGCCAGCTCCCAACAGGGTCCCAAAAACATTCAGTACTTC
CASSQQGPKNIQYF
>.|TRBV7-9|TRBJ1-2|once|13
TGTGCCAGCAGCCCAGGGGCGCTTCATGGCTACACCTTC
CASSPGALHGYTF
>.|TRBV14|TRBJ2-7|once|14
TGTGCCAGCAGCGAGGAGGGAATGATTTACGAGCAGTACTTC
CASSEEGMIYEQYF
>.|TRBV27|TRBJ2-1|.|14
TGTGCCAGCAGTTCCACCAGGGAAAACAATGAGCAGTTCTTC
CASSSTRENNEQFF
>.|TRBV10-3|TRBJ2-7|.|13
TGTGCCATCAGTGCTAGTCAGGTTATAGAGCAGTACTTC
CAISASQVIEQYF
>TRBD1|TRBV28|TRBJ2-1|once|17
TGTGCCAGCAGCCCCTTGAGCCTAACAGGGGCTCACAATGAGCAGTTCTTC
CASSPLSLTGAHNEQFF
>.|TRBV19|TRBJ2-7|.|13
TGTGCCAGTAGTAGCGGGACCCCCTACGAGCAGTACTTC
CASSSGTPYEQYF
>.|TRBV28|TRBJ2-7|.|14
TGTGCCAGCAGAGTTTTCTCCGCGGCCTACGAGCAGTACTTC
CASRVFSAAYEQYF
>TRBD1|TRBV15|TRBJ1-6|.|17
TGTGCCACCAGCGGGGAAGACAGGGAAGCCTATAATTCACCCCTCCACTTT
CATSGEDREAYNSPLHF
>.|TRBV5-4|TRBJ2-7|few|12
TGTGCCAGCAGCTTGGAGGGCTACGAGCAGTACTTC
CASSLEGYEQYF
>.|TRBV4-1|TRBJ2-7|.|14
TGCGCCAGCAGCCAACATCCCCAGACCCACGAGCAGTACTTC
CASSQHPQTHEQYF
>.|TRBV9|TRBJ1-3|.|18
TGTGCCAGCAGCGCGGATCTTGGGGGAGGCCGCTCTGGAAACACCATATATTTT
CASSADLGGGRSGNTIYF
>TRBD1|TRBV7-3|TRBJ2-6|.|21
TGTGCCAGCAGCCCAACTAAAAACCCGGACAGGATTCACTCTGGGGCCAACGTCCTGACTTTC
CASSPTKNPDRIHSGANVLTF
>.|TRBV7-9|TRBJ1-1|once|13
TGTGCCAGCAGCGAAGATACGGACACTGAAGCTTTCTTT
CASSEDTDTEAFF
>TRBD2|TRBV4-1|TRBJ2-1|.|15
TGCGCCAGCAGCCCCATAGCGGGAGGGCCTTCAGAGCAGTTCTTC
CASSPIAGGPSEQFF
>.|TRBV7-9|TRBJ2-1|.|11
TGTGCCAGCAGCTCCACCAATGAGCAGTTCTTC
CASSSTNEQFF
>.|TRBV12-5|TRBJ1-2|.|14
TGTGCTAGTGGTTTGATGGGGGGCGCCTATGGCTACACCTTC
CASGLMGGAYGYTF
>TRBD1|TRBV6-5|TRBJ1-1|.|15
TGTGCCAGCAGTATGAGACAGGGGGCGGTCGCTGAAGCTTTCTTT
CASSMRQGAVAEAFF
>.|TRBV11-2|TRBJ1-1|once|15
TGTGCCAGCAGCTCCAGGGGTAGCAGAGACACTGAAGCTTTCTTT
CASSSRGSRDTEAFF
>.|TRBV5-1|TRBJ2-1|.|12
TGCGCCAGCAGCGGGGCCTACAATGAGCAGTTCTTC
CASSGAYNEQFF
>.|TRBV29-1|TRBJ1-1|few|12
TGCAGCGCCGGTCGGGTGAACACTGAAGCTTTCTTT
CSAGRVNTEAFF
>TRBD1|TRBV7-9|TRBJ2-7|.|16
TGTGCCAGCAGCTTAGTGGGCGGACAGGGGGTCAGGGAGCAGTACTTC
CASSLVGGQGVREQYF
>.|TRBV7-9|TRBJ2-3|.|12
TGTGCCAGCAGCTCTATCCCAGATACGCAGTATTTT
CASSSIPDTQYF
>.|TRBV4-1|TRBJ2-7|.|12
TGCGCCAGCAGCGGTCGGGGTCCCGAGCAGTACTTC
CASSGRGPEQYF
>.|TRBV7-9|TRBJ1-1|.|12
TGTGCCAGCACCCTCGGAGGGCCTGAAGCTTTCTTT
CASTLGGPEAFF